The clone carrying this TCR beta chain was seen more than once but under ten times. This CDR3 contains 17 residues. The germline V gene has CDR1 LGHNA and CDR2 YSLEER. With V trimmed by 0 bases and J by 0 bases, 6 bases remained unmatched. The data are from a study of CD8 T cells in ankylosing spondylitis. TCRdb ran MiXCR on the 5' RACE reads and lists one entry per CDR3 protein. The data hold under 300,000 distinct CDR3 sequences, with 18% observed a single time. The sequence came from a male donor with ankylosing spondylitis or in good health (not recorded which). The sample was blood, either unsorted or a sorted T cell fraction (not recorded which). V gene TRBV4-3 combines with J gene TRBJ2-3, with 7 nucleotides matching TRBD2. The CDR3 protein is CASSQDPETSSTDTQYF. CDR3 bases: TGCGCCAGCAGCCAAGATCCGGAGACTAGCAGCACAGATACGCAGTATTTT.